The 9 T cell receptor beta chains listed next were all sequenced from one sample in a study of blood T cell repertoires in COVID-19. Sequencing was performed with immunoSEQ multiplex PCR; in TCRdb, only in-frame clones are kept and a portion is missing. The sample yields about 55,000 clones, about 90% seen once. Sequencing was performed on peripheral blood. The receptors shown here come from a man between 60 and 75 years old with active COVID-19.

The chain is built from TRBV24-1 and TRBJ2-1; a weak D match, TRBD2 (5 bases). CDR3 length equals 15 residues. Germline V gives CDR1 KGHDR, CDR2 SFDVKD. Trimming stripped 3 bases from V and 6 bases from J, with 14 bases between. The CDR3 spells CATSDPRTPFNEQFF. The CDR3 DNA is TGTGCCACCAGTGATCCCCGGACTCCCTTCAATGAGCAGTTCTTC.

The chain employs TRBV5-6 and TRBJ2-7; unclear D gene. There are 13 residues in the CDR3. Germline values: CDR1 SGHDT, CDR2 YYEEEE. The V gene lost 1 base and the J gene lost 2 bases, with 7 bases spanning the gap. The CDR3 sequence is CASSLPTTYEQYF. The CDR3 coding sequence is TGTGCCAGCAGCTTGCCCACAACCTACGAGCAGTACTTC.

The chain combines TRBV7-2 with TRBJ2-7; D call uncertain. This CDR3 comprises 16 residues. Trimming stripped 0 bases from V and 2 bases from J, with 14 bases between. Germline CDR1 and CDR2: SGHTA and FQGNSA. Written as DNA, the CDR3 is TGTGCCAGCAGCTTAGCGCTAATGGCACAGACCTACGAGCAGTACTTC. Translating it yields CASSLALMAQTYEQYF.

The chain joins TRBV5-5 to TRBJ2-7, with 7 bases aligning to TRBD1. Per germline, CDR1 SGHKS and CDR2 YYEKEE (reference sequence). V lost 3 bases and J lost 6; bases outside the gene matches: 6. The CDR3 totals 13 residues. CDR3: CASSSDRVSEQYF. CDR3 nucleotide sequence: TGTGCCAGCAGCTCTGACAGGGTGAGCGAGCAGTACTTC. Together with reference TRBV5-5 and TRBJ2-7, the CDR3 gives the full variable domain: DAGVTQSPTHLIKTRGQQVTLRCSPISGHKSVSWYQQVLGQGPQFIFQYYEKEERGRGNFPDRFSARQFPNYSSELNVNALLLGDSALYLCASSSDRVSEQYFGPGTRLTVT.

J is TRBJ2-5 and V is TRBV9, with TRBD2 matching over 9 bases. Per the germline V gene, CDR1 is SGDLS and CDR2 is YYNGEE. The CDR3 is made up of 16 amino acids. V lost 0 bases, J lost 4 bases, and 7 bases stayed unmatched. This CDR3 is CASSVGGLAGLETQYF. The CDR3 nucleotides read TGTGCCAGCAGCGTAGGGGGTCTAGCGGGACTAGAGACCCAGTACTTC.

This sequence joins TRBV6-1 and TRBJ2-7; 10 bases are a match to TRBD2. The CDR3 totals 16 residues. Germline CDR1 MNHNS, CDR2 SASEGT. Trimming removed 3 bases from V and 7 bases from J; junction bases left unmatched: 12. CDR3 in DNA: TGTGCCAGCAGTGACCCTACCTTAGCGGGAGGACGAGAGCAGTACTTC. It translates to CASSDPTLAGGREQYF.

The rearrangement joins TRBV24-1 to TRBJ2-3, with TRBD1 matching 8 bases. The CDR3 is 16 amino acids. Trimming at V came to 2 bases and at J to 9 bases, leaving 12 bases not matched to a gene. Germline CDR1 KGHDR, CDR2 SFDVKD. CDR3 residues: CATSDSTGTGIGTQYF. In DNA, the CDR3 is TGTGCCACCAGTGATTCCACCGGGACAGGAATCGGGACGCAGTATTTT.

The genes are TRBV2 and TRBJ1-4; D unresolved. This CDR3 is built from 14 residues. V was pared by 4 bases and J by 5 bases, with 11 bases between. Germline V gives CDR1 SNHLY, CDR2 FYNNEI. CDR3 in amino acids: CASSAQVANEKLFF. In DNA form, the CDR3 reads TGTGCCAGCAGTGCCCAGGTCGCGAATGAAAAACTGTTTTTT.

The genes are TRBV2 and TRBJ2-7; 7 nucleotides align to TRBD2. CDR1 SNHLY and CDR2 FYNNEI come from the germline V gene. This CDR3 has 14 amino acids. J was trimmed by 3 bases and V by 6 bases; bases with no gene match: 8. The CDR3 reads CASRRTSNSYEQYF. CDR3 coding DNA: TGTGCCAGCAGGAGGACTAGTAACAGCTACGAGCAGTACTTC.